This T cell receptor (beta chain) was retrieved from a study of T-cell memory formation after mild COVID-19. Across the whole study: TCR clusters largely stayed donor specific.

CDR3 length equals 15 residues. The germline V gene encodes CDR1 ENHRY and CDR2 SYGVKD. The ends lost 10 bases at V and 1 base at J; junction bases unmatched: 6. Broader study findings: Pre-infection memory already had some responding clones, implying cross-reactive memory joined. CD4+ clones that contracted lay mainly in CM and EM; CD8+ ones lay in EMRA.

Of note for this clonotype: Antigen specificity is unknown.

A 5'RACE reaction primed in the constant segment made cDNA libraries of TCR alpha and TCR beta, and these carried sample barcodes and UMIs. TCRdb re-derived calls from the 5' RACE reads in MiXCR, one entry per CDR3 protein. This sample has around 190,000 distinct CDR3 sequences, with around 18% found just once. The sequence was collected from a man aged 18 to 30 who had mild COVID-19 (a few samples of this study predate the infection). Cell type and time point are not known. The sample taken for sequencing was PBMCs or a T cell subset sorted from them (not recorded which). The gene calls are TRBV10-3 and TRBJ1-5, with 11 bases lining up with TRBD1. This CDR3 reads CATGQGAPSNQPQHF. In DNA form, the CDR3 reads TGTGCCACCGGACAGGGGGCGCCGAGCAATCAGCCCCAGCATTTT.